Presented here are 23 T cell receptor beta chains from one specimen sequenced in a study of T cell responses to AZD1222 COVID-19 vaccine. Libraries were prepared by immunoSEQ multiplex PCR; TCRdb keeps only in-frame clonotypes and omits some of them. Of roughly 140,000 clones in the sample, 88% were seen once. This specimen consisted of peripheral blood, obtained 28 days after the second AZD1222 dose. These TCRs come from an adult who received the AZD1222 COVID-19 vaccine.

This clone was picked up one time. This sequence joins TRBV29-1 and TRBJ2-2; TRBD1 is a possible D gene (6 bases). The CDR3 spans 13 residues. Trimming removed 3 bases at V and 1 base at J, with 6 bases between. CDR1 is SQVTM and CDR2 is ANQGSEA in the germline V gene. The DNA of the CDR3 is TGCAGCGTTGACAGGGGGAACACCGGGGAGCTGTTTTTT. Protein: CSVDRGNTGELFF.

V gene TRBV18 combines with J gene TRBJ2-7; 7 bases are a match to TRBD1. Germline CDR1 is KGHSH and CDR2 is LQKENI. CDR3 length equals 14 residues. V lost 3 bases to trimming and J lost 3 bases; unmatched junction nucleotides: 5. The CDR3 DNA reads TGTGCCAGCTCACCGGGACAGATTATCTACGAGCAGTACTTC. This translates into CASSPGQIIYEQYF.

This clone was recorded only once. The rearrangement uses TRBV5-1 and TRBJ1-3; perhaps TRBD1 as D (6 bases). The CDR3 is 15 residues long. Germline V gives CDR1 SGHRS, CDR2 YFSETQ. Between the trimmed V and J ends, which lost 3 bases and 4 bases, there was a span of 14 bases. CDR3: CASSWGPGQGNTIYF. DNA of the CDR3: TGCGCCAGCAGCTGGGGGCCAGGACAGGGAAACACCATATATTTT.

The V and J genes are TRBV7-9 and TRBJ2-7; tentatively, D is TRBD1 (5 bases). Trimming shortened V by 1 base and J by 3 bases, and 7 bases separated the two germline ends. Germline-derived CDR1 and CDR2 are SEHNR and FQNEAQ (reference sequence). The CDR3 runs 13 residues. The CDR3 sequence: CASSLEGHYEQYF. As DNA, the CDR3 is TGTGCCAGCAGCTTAGAGGGGCACTACGAGCAGTACTTC.

The chain is built from TRBV5-1 and TRBJ1-6, with a weak D call TRBD1 (5 bases). This CDR3 has 13 residues. Germline values: CDR1 SGHRS, CDR2 YFSETQ. Between the trimmed V and J ends, which lost 4 bases and 9 bases, there was a span of 11 bases. The CDR3 protein is CASSPDKGSPLHF. CDR3 nucleotide sequence: TGCGCCAGCAGCCCGGACAAAGGTTCACCCCTCCACTTT.

The chain has TRBV28 and TRBJ1-4, with D possibly being TRBD1 (5 bases). This CDR3 has 15 residues. Germline V gene lookup returns CDR1 MDHEN and CDR2 SYDVKM. V was pared by 3 bases and J by 4 bases, with 12 bases between. CDR3 sequence reads: CASSLGEGLNEKLFF. CDR3 nucleotide sequence: TGTGCCAGCAGTTTGGGGGAGGGTCTTAATGAAAAACTGTTTTTT.

The chain has TRBV7-8 and TRBJ1-4, with 12 bases fitting TRBD1. The CDR3 runs to 18 residues. The germline V gene has CDR1 SGHVS and CDR2 FQNEAQ. V trimming: 4 bases; J trimming: 0 bases; junction bases outside the gene matches: 6. CDR3: CASSSGTGGTATNEKLFF. The CDR3 DNA sequence: TGTGCCAGCAGCTCCGGGACAGGGGGCACCGCAACTAATGAAAAACTGTTTTTT.

This clone was found a few times. The chain carries TRBV19 and TRBJ2-6; TRBD1 agrees at 7 bases. The CDR3 length is 16 residues. With V trimmed by 10 bases and J by 0 bases, 9 bases remained unmatched. CDR1 LNHDA and CDR2 SQIVND come from the germline V gene (reference sequence). The CDR3 DNA is TGTGCCACGCGAGGGGGCTTTCTCTCTGGGGCCAACGTCCTGACTTTC. Translated: CATRGGFLSGANVLTF.

The chain combines TRBV28 with TRBJ2-3; D remains ambiguous. The germline gives CDR1 MDHEN, CDR2 SYDVKM. V was clipped by 5 bases and J by 1 base, with 13 bases between them. The CDR3 runs 15 residues. This CDR3 is CASSTWRQGTDTQYF. The CDR3 nucleotides read TGTGCCAGCAGTACGTGGCGGCAGGGCACAGATACGCAGTATTTT.

The rearrangement uses TRBV30 and TRBJ2-1, with TRBD2 identical over 9 bases. Germline trimming cut 2 bases from V and 0 bases from J; bases unmatched to any gene: 14. This CDR3 region has 19 residues. Germline loops: CDR1 GTSNPN, CDR2 SVGIG (reference sequence). The chain's CDR3 is CAWSRGILIAGDSYNEQFF. CDR3 nucleotides: TGTGCCTGGAGTCGGGGGATCCTAATAGCGGGGGACTCCTACAATGAGCAGTTCTTC.

V gene TRBV24-1 combines with J gene TRBJ2-2; D possibly corresponds to TRBD1 (5 bases). Trimming shortened V by 4 bases and J by 5 bases, and 10 bases separated the two germline ends. The germline gives CDR1 KGHDR, CDR2 SFDVKD. CDR3 size: 14 residues. The CDR3 region has the DNA TGTGCCACCAGTGACTCCCGACAGACCGGGGAGCTGTTTTTT. Amino acid sequence: CATSDSRQTGELFF.

The rearrangement uses TRBV10-1 and TRBJ2-5; D remains ambiguous. V lost 5 bases to trimming and J lost 2 bases, with 9 bases between them. This CDR3 has 13 residues. The germline gives CDR1 WNHNN, CDR2 SYGVQD (reference sequence). CDR3: CASSRDPQETQYF. The CDR3 region has the DNA TGCGCCAGCAGTCGAGACCCACAAGAGACCCAGTACTTC.

The gene calls are TRBV6-6 and TRBJ1-2; D call uncertain. V gave up 7 bases and J gave up 2 bases, with 8 bases separating them. CDR1 and CDR2 from the germline V gene are MNHNY and SVGAGI (reference sequence). The CDR3 is 12 residues long. The CDR3 sequence: CASNSANYGYTF. The CDR3 DNA reads TGTGCCAGCAATTCGGCGAACTATGGCTACACCTTC.

This rearrangement joins TRBV19 to TRBJ1-1; perhaps TRBD1 as D (6 bases). Trimming left V 3 bases short and J 1 base short, with 9 bases between. The CDR3 is made up of 14 amino acids. Per germline, CDR1 LNHDA and CDR2 SQIVND (reference sequence). CDR3 region: CASSIARGNTEAFF. For the CDR3, the DNA is TGTGCCAGTAGTATTGCCAGGGGGAACACTGAAGCTTTCTTT.

The CDR3 sequence is CASSARQAHSGNTIYF. CDR3 nucleotide sequence: TGTGCCAGCAGCGCGCGACAGGCCCACTCTGGAAACACCATATATTTT. The rearrangement links TRBV9 to TRBJ1-3; maybe TRBD1 (6 bases). V was pared by 3 bases and J by 0 bases, with 13 bases between. CDR3 size: 16 residues. CDR1 is SGDLS and CDR2 is YYNGEE in the germline V gene.

CDR3 in DNA: TGTGCCAGCAGCCAAGCGTTCGTAGATTCACCCCTCCACTTT. This sequence encodes CASSQAFVDSPLHF. The chain has TRBV14 and TRBJ1-6, with unresolved D. The CDR3 covers 14 residues. V lost 1 base to trimming and J lost 8 bases, with 9 bases between them. From germline, CDR1 is SGHDN and CDR2 FVKESK. The full variable domain, with the rest looked up from reference TRBV14 and TRBJ1-6, is EAGVTQFPSHSVIEKGQTVTLRCDPISGHDNLYWYRRVMGKEIKFLLHFVKESKQDESGMPNNRFLAERTGGTYSTLKVQPAELEDSGVYFCASSQAFVDSPLHFGNGTRLTVT.

The chain recombines TRBV27 with TRBJ2-3; TRBD2 matches at 9 bases. V was pared by 4 bases and J by 3 bases, with 11 bases of the junction left unmatched. Germline V gives CDR1 MNHEY, CDR2 SMNVEV (reference sequence). This CDR3 region has 17 residues. CDR3 in amino acids: CASSSRPSGGKTDTQYF. CDR3 bases: TGTGCCAGCAGTTCGCGCCCCAGCGGGGGGAAAACAGATACGCAGTATTTT.

The chain combines TRBV5-1 with TRBJ1-4; 9 bases align to TRBD1. Germline assignment: CDR1 SGHRS and CDR2 YFSETQ. The CDR3 runs 16 residues. The ends lost 2 bases at V and 2 bases at J; junction bases unmatched: 4. The CDR3 region is CASSFRTGATNEKLFF. The CDR3 DNA follows: TGCGCCAGCAGCTTCAGGACAGGGGCCACTAATGAAAAACTGTTTTTT.

This clone was seen once. The chain is built from TRBV2 and TRBJ2-7, with 10 positions matching TRBD1. V shed 1 base and J 10 bases; nucleotides not matched to a gene: 7. This CDR3 has 14 amino acids. Germline CDR1 and CDR2: SNHLY and FYNNEI. CDR3 nucleotides: TGTGCCAGCAGTGAAGAGGGACAGGGGTTTTCTCAGTACTTC. Translated, it gives CASSEEGQGFSQYF.

The chain has TRBV28 and TRBJ1-1; the D is unclear. This CDR3 is 12 amino acids long. V lost 1 base and J lost 6, with 6 bases in between. Germline V gene sequence: CDR1 MDHEN, CDR2 SYDVKM. The CDR3 DNA reads TGTGCCAGCAGTTTATCCCTATCTGAAGCTTTCTTT. Amino acids: CASSLSLSEAFF.

The chain couples TRBV30 to TRBJ1-5, with D tentatively TRBD1 (5 bases). This CDR3 comprises 14 residues. Trimming stripped 2 bases from V and 9 bases from J, with 17 bases between. Germline V gene sequence: CDR1 GTSNPN, CDR2 SVGIG (reference sequence). CDR3: CAWSLDGNRSPQHF. The CDR3 DNA follows: TGTGCCTGGAGTTTAGACGGAAACAGGTCGCCCCAGCATTTT.

The chain uses TRBV7-9 and TRBJ2-7; 7 nucleotides line up with TRBD1. The junction had 6 bases not matched to a gene; V was cut back by 5 bases and J by 2 bases. Germline-derived CDR1 and CDR2 are SEHNR and FQNEAQ (reference sequence). The CDR3 spans 14 residues. DNA for the CDR3: TGTGCCAGCAGCCATGGACAGGTAGCCTACGAGCAGTACTTC. This translates into CASSHGQVAYEQYF.

The V and J genes are TRBV28 and TRBJ1-1; no definite D call. The germline V gene has CDR1 MDHEN and CDR2 SYDVKM. Trimming removed 9 bases at V and 5 bases at J, with 16 bases between. This CDR3 is built from 13 residues. The CDR3 nucleotides are TGTGCCAGTCGGACCATTAGGGATACTGAAGCTTTCTTT. It yields the protein CASRTIRDTEAFF.